This TCR beta chain was observed in a study of cytomegalovirus exposure and HLA in healthy donors. Whole-study results and caveats: The study recorded 160 or so TCR beta chains that were cytomegalovirus-associated.

With respect to this clone: As yet, its antigen is unknown.

The CDR3 spans 12 residues. Germline V CDR1 and CDR2: SGHAT, FQDESV (reference sequence). The ends were cut back, 5 bases at V and 4 bases at J, with 8 bases in the middle. This table comes from immunoSEQ multiplex PCR, and its TCRdb copy is limited to in-frame clones, with some not included. This sample has under 200,000 clones; 91% occur once, and the top ten carry 3% to 3.5%. The specimen sequenced was PBMCs. This receptor was taken from a woman younger than 30 in good health and CMV-seropositive. The chain joins TRBV11-1 to TRBJ2-5, with a possible D match to TRBD2 (6 bases). The CDR3 DNA is TGTGCCAGCAGCAATAGCGGAGAGACCCAGTACTTC. Translation: CASSNSGETQYF. The whole variable domain, remainder taken from reference TRBV11-1 and TRBJ2-5, is EAEVAQSPRYKITEKSQAVAFWCDPISGHATLYWYRQILGQGPELLVQFQDESVVDDSQLPKDRFSAERLKGVDSTLKIQPAELGDSAMYLCASSNSGETQYFGPGTRLLVL.